The rows below give T cell receptor beta chains drawn from one sample of a study of technical replicates of blood from a handful of donors. Data came from immunoSEQ multiplex PCR; TCRdb stores just in-frame clones and leaves some out. This repertoire shows roughly 50,000 clones, roughly 95% found once; its top ten account for around 4.2%. Sequenced material: PBMCs. The receptor source for this set is a human donor in good health. Some clones in this sample may be carry-over from other donors' samples. The CDR3 runs from the conserved cysteine through the conserved F or W. Fields, in order: V gene, D gene, clone size, J gene, CDR3 DNA, CDR3 protein. A D gene is named only where the DNA matches it firmly. Size tells how often a clone was seen (once, few, many) or the class of an expanded clone, and some rows leave it out.

TRBV7-2	NA	NA	TRBJ2-2	TGTGCCAGCAGCTTTGAGGGCATAAGCGGGGAGCTGTTTTTT	CASSFEGISGELFF
TRBV27	TRBD1	once	TRBJ1-5	TGTGCCAGCAGTATCCAAGGGACAGGGTTTGCTCAGCCCCAGCATTTT	CASSIQGTGFAQPQHF
TRBV29-1	NA	NA	TRBJ1-2	TGCAGCGGGCAGGGAAACTATGGCTACACCTTC	CSGQGNYGYTF
TRBV27	NA	NA	TRBJ2-7	TGTGCCAGCAGTCCCTTGCAGGGGTCCAGCTCCTACGAGCAGTACTTC	CASSPLQGSSSYEQYF
TRBV30	TRBD2	NA	TRBJ2-3	TGTGCCTGGAGTGGGAATTCGGGAGGGCAGGGAGATACGCAGTATTTT	CAWSGNSGGQGDTQYF
TRBV30	TRBD1	NA	TRBJ1-2	TGTGCCCGTGGACAGGAAAACTATGGCTACACCTTC	CARGQENYGYTF
TRBV6-1	TRBD1	NA	TRBJ2-7	TGTGCCAGCAGGAAGTTGGTACAGGGGACGGGGGAGCAGTACTTC	CASRKLVQGTGEQYF
TRBV7-9	TRBD1	few	TRBJ1-2	TGTGCCAGCAGCGACTCCTCACCCACAGGGGGTATCTATGGCTACACCTTC	CASSDSSPTGGIYGYTF
TRBV25-1	NA	NA	TRBJ1-5	TGTGCCAGCATTCCCCTTTATAGCAATCAGCCCCAGCATTTT	CASIPLYSNQPQHF
TRBV11-3	NA	NA	TRBJ2-2	TGTGCCAGCAGCCCAGTCAGGGGAACCGGGGAGCTGTTTTTT	CASSPVRGTGELFF
TRBV7-8	TRBD2	NA	TRBJ2-7	TGTGCCAGCAGCCCTCCTATTAGCGGGGGGTACTCCTACGAGCAGTACTTC	CASSPPISGGYSYEQYF
TRBV21-1	NA	NA	TRBJ2-1	TGTGCCAGCAGCGACAGGACAGGCTACAATGAGCAGTTCTTC	CASSDRTGYNEQFF
TRBV9	NA	NA	TRBJ2-7	TGTGCCAGCAGCGTAGGCACAGGATTTGTCTACGAGCAGTACTTC	CASSVGTGFVYEQYF
TRBV5-1	NA	NA	TRBJ1-4	TGCGCCAGCAGCTTGTCCGGCAGGCCAGCAGCAACTAATGAAAAACTGTTTTTT	CASSLSGRPAATNEKLFF
TRBV15	NA	NA	TRBJ2-7	TGTGCCACCAGCAGAGCCAACTCGCTTCGGCAGTACTTC	CATSRANSLRQYF
TRBV7-9	NA	NA	TRBJ1-5	TGTGCCAGCTCCGGGGGGGGCGATGGGGGCCAGCCCCAGCATTTT	CASSGGGDGGQPQHF
TRBV4-3	TRBD2	NA	TRBJ2-1	TGCGCCAGCAGCCAAGGTCGGCTAGCGGGGGGTTCCTACAATGAGCAGTTCTTC	CASSQGRLAGGSYNEQFF
TRBV7-8	NA	NA	TRBJ1-1	TGTGCCAGCAGCTTATATGGGGGCCCCCTGAACACTGAAGCTTTCTTT	CASSLYGGPLNTEAFF
TRBV2	NA	NA	TRBJ1-6	TGTGCCAGCAGTGAAAGGTGGAGCTCCTATAATTCACCCCTCCACTTT	CASSERWSSYNSPLHF
TRBV5-6	NA	NA	TRBJ2-3	TGTGCCAGCAGCCCCGGGTGGGGGGCAGATACGCAGTATTTT	CASSPGWGADTQYF
TRBV4-2	NA	once	TRBJ1-3	TGTGCCAGCAGCCAGGAGACAGGCGGAAACACCATATATTTT	CASSQETGGNTIYF
TRBV4-1	TRBD2	NA	TRBJ2-1	TGCGCCAGCAGCCCCGGGACAGTGGGACTAGCGGGAGCGGACGAGCAGTTCTTC	CASSPGTVGLAGADEQFF
TRBV5-6	TRBD1	NA	TRBJ1-2	TGTGCCAGCAGCTTGAGGGGGCCTAACTATGGCTACACCTTC	CASSLRGPNYGYTF
TRBV29-1	NA	NA	TRBJ2-1	TGCAGCGTTGAAGGAGGGTCCATCTACAATGAGCAGTTCTTC	CSVEGGSIYNEQFF
TRBV5-5	NA	NA	TRBJ2-7	TGTGCCAGCAGTTTTGAGTACAGGGGGGGCGAGCAGTACTTC	CASSFEYRGGEQYF
TRBV2	NA	NA	TRBJ1-3	TGTGCCAGCTCTCCCCCGTCGAACACCATATATTTT	CASSPPSNTIYF
TRBV29-1	NA	NA	TRBJ1-3	TGCAGCGTAACCGGGTCCAGCTCTGGAAACACCATATATTTT	CSVTGSSSGNTIYF
TRBV7-8	NA	NA	TRBJ2-5	TGTGCCAGCAGCTTAGTGGCTTGGAGGGGAGAGACCCAGTACTTC	CASSLVAWRGETQYF
TRBV7-2	TRBD2	NA	TRBJ2-1	TGTGCCAGCAGCCCGAGCGGGAGCTCCTACAATGAGCAGTTCTTC	CASSPSGSSYNEQFF
TRBV20-1	NA	NA	TRBJ2-5	TGCAGTGCCGGTCCTCGAGAGACCCAGTACTTC	CSAGPRETQYF
TRBV19	NA	once	TRBJ1-2	TGTGCCAGTATGGGAGCGCGAGGCTACACCTTC	CASMGARGYTF
TRBV6-5	NA	NA	TRBJ1-6	TGTGCCAGCAGTTCACAGGAGTTCGCTTCACCCCTCCACTTT	CASSSQEFASPLHF
TRBV7-9	NA	NA	TRBJ1-3	TGTGCCAGCAGCCCCAGCACGCAGGGGTCGTCCGGAAACACCATATATTTT	CASSPSTQGSSGNTIYF
TRBV4-3	NA	NA	TRBJ2-3	TGCGCCAGCAGCCAAGTGGTCGGGGATACGCAGTATTTT	CASSQVVGDTQYF
TRBV5-6	NA	NA	TRBJ1-3	TGTGCCAGCAGCTCTACAGCTTATGCCAGAAACACCATATATTTT	CASSSTAYARNTIYF
TRBV5-6	NA	NA	TRBJ2-1	TGTGCCAGCAGGGCGGGACTGGACTCCTACAATGAGCAGTTCTTC	CASRAGLDSYNEQFF
TRBV5-1	TRBD2	NA	TRBJ2-1	TGCGCCAGCAGCGATTTAGCGGGGGCCAACGAGCAGTTCTTC	CASSDLAGANEQFF
TRBV18	TRBD1	NA	TRBJ1-2	TGTGCCAGCTCCGTGGGGACAGGCTATGGCTACACCTTC	CASSVGTGYGYTF
TRBV5-1	TRBD2	NA	TRBJ2-7	TGCGCCAGCAGCTCGAGACCTCTGGGACTAGCGGGAGCAAGGTACGAGCAGTACTTC	CASSSRPLGLAGARYEQYF
TRBV11-2	TRBD2	NA	TRBJ2-1	TGTGCCAGCAGCTTAGAGGCTAGCGGGGGTTTCAATGAGCAGTTCTTC	CASSLEASGGFNEQFF
TRBV7-2	NA	NA	TRBJ1-4	TGTGCCAGCAGCTTGGGGGCGGTAACTAATGAAAAACTGTTTTTT	CASSLGAVTNEKLFF
TRBV19	TRBD1	NA	TRBJ2-7	TGTGCCAGTACCCAAACCTTCCTGGACAGGGGTCGTCTGGAGGAGCAGTACTTC	CASTQTFLDRGRLEEQYF
TRBV6-5	NA	NA	TRBJ1-1	TGTGCCAGCAGTTATGGGCAGGGGTTTCCCCCGGCTTTCTTT	CASSYGQGFPPAFF
TRBV5-1	NA	once	TRBJ2-2	TGCGCCAGCAGCTTGGCAGCGGTCAACACCGGGGAGCTGTTTTTT	CASSLAAVNTGELFF